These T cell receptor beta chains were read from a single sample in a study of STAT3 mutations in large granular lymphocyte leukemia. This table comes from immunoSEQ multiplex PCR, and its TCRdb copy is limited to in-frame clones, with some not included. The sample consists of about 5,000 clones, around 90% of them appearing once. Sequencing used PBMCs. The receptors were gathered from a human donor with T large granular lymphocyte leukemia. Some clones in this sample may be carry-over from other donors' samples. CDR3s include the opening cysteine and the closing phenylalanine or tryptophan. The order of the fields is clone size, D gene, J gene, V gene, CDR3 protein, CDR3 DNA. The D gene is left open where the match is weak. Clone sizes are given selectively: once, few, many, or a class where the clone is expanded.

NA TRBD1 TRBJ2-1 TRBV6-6 CASTPTGMGNEQFF TGTGCCAGCACACCGACAGGGATGGGAAATGAGCAGTTCTTC
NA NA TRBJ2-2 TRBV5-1 CASSAKPGFTGELFF TGCGCCAGCAGCGCCAAACCGGGCTTCACCGGGGAGCTGTTTTTT
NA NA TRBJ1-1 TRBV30 CAWFPWTGLQRAFF TGTGCCTGGTTCCCCTGGACGGGACTTCAGAGGGCTTTCTTT
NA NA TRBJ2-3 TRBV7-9 CASTRDSTDTQYF TGTGCCAGCACTAGGGATAGCACAGATACGCAGTATTTT
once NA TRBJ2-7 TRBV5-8 CASSPLPSPGWEQYF TGTGCCAGCAGCCCGCTACCCTCCCCGGGGTGGGAGCAGTACTTC
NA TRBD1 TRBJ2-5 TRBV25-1 CASSEGNRGKGETQYF TGTGCCAGCAGTGAAGGGAACAGGGGGAAGGGAGAGACCCAGTACTTC
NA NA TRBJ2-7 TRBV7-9 CASSLGGASRSEQYF TGTGCCAGCAGCTTAGGAGGTGCTTCCCGTAGTGAGCAGTACTTC
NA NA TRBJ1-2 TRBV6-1 CASTSPEGGDYGYTF TGTGCCAGCACCTCACCCGAGGGGGGGGACTATGGCTACACCTTC
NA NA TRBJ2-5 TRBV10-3 CAISALALETQYF TGTGCCATCAGTGCCCTAGCGCTGGAGACCCAGTACTTC
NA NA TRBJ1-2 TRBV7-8 CASSTSPRTKGYGYTF TGTGCCAGCAGCACCTCTCCCAGGACAAAGGGGTATGGCTACACCTTC
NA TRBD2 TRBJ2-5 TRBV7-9 CASSLGRLAGQETQYF TGTGCCAGCAGCTTAGGCAGACTAGCGGGACAAGAGACCCAGTACTTC
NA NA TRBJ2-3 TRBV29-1 CSVLGVGGDTQYF TGCAGCGTCCTAGGAGTCGGCGGAGATACGCAGTATTTT
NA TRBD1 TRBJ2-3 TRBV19 CASTSSGTGGRDTQYF TGTGCCAGTACCTCCTCCGGGACAGGGGGGAGAGATACGCAGTATTTT
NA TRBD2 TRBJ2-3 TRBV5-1 CASKGGGAKDTQYF TGCGCCAGCAAAGGCGGGGGGGCTAAAGATACGCAGTATTTT
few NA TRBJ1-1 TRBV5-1 CASSTNGPGAFF TGCGCCAGCAGTACGAATGGACCGGGAGCTTTCTTT
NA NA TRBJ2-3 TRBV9 CASSVLGDSTQYF TGTGCCAGCAGCGTACTGGGGGATAGTACGCAGTATTTT
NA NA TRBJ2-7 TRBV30 CGAAISYEQYF TGTGGGGCAGCTATTTCCTACGAGCAGTACTTC
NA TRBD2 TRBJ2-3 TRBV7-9 CASSFSGAADTQYF TGTGCCAGCAGCTTCAGCGGGGCGGCAGATACGCAGTATTTT
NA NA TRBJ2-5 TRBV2 CASSPAQTQYF TGTGCCAGCAGTCCCGCCCAGACCCAGTACTTC
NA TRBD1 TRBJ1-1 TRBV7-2 CASSFGQVNTEAFF TGTGCCAGCAGCTTCGGACAGGTCAACACTGAAGCTTTCTTT
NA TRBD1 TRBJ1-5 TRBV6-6 CASSGFDRGPRQPQHF TGTGCCAGCAGTGGCTTCGACAGGGGGCCCAGACAGCCCCAGCATTTT
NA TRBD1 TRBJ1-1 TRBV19 CASTAGTDYTEAFF TGTGCCAGTACCGCCGGGACAGATTACACTGAAGCTTTCTTT
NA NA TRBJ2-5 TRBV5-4 CASSLGGEWETQYF TGTGCCAGCAGCTTGGGAGGGGAGTGGGAGACCCAGTACTTC
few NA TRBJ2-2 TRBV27 CASSRGYTGELFF TGTGCCAGCAGTAGGGGGTACACCGGGGAGCTGTTTTTT
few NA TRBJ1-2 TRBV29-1 CSVEDLDGYTF TGCAGCGTTGAAGATCTCGATGGCTACACCTTC
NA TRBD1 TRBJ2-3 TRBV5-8 CASSLGEQGALGDTQYF TGTGCCAGCAGCCTAGGGGAACAGGGGGCGCTTGGAGATACGCAGTATTTT
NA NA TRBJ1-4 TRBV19 CASSLGSSNEKLFF TGTGCCAGTTCCCTTGGGAGTAGTAATGAAAAACTGTTTTTT
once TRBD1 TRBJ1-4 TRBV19 CASSQGVGENEKLFF TGTGCCAGTAGTCAGGGGGTAGGAGAGAATGAAAAACTGTTTTTT
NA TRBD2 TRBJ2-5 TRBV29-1 CSVEVLAEETQYF TGCAGCGTTGAAGTCCTAGCGGAAGAGACCCAGTACTTC
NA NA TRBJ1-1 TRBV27 CASSLGSEAFF TGTGCCAGCAGTTTGGGGTCTGAAGCTTTCTTT
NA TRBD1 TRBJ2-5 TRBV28 CASLGTGLQETQYF TGTGCCAGCTTGGGGACAGGACTCCAAGAGACCCAGTACTTC
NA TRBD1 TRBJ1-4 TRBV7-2 CASSLKRVAGGGEKLFF TGTGCCAGCAGCTTAAAGAGAGTGGCAGGGGGCGGGGAAAAACTGTTTTTT
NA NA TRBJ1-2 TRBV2 CASSAARNYGYTF TGTGCCAGCAGTGCTGCCAGAAACTATGGCTACACCTTC
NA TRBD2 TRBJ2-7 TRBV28 CASSLDSGSTNEQYF TGTGCCAGCAGTTTAGATAGCGGGAGTACCAACGAGCAGTACTTC
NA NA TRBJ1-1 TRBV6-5 CASSYSIGGNTEAFF TGTGCCAGCAGTTACTCGATCGGGGGGAACACTGAAGCTTTCTTT
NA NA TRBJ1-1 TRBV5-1 CASSLWGGTNTEAFF TGCGCCAGCAGCTTGTGGGGCGGGACGAACACTGAAGCTTTCTTT
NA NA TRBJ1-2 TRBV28 CASSKRPHEIYGYTF TGTGCCAGCAGCAAAAGGCCGCACGAGATTTATGGCTACACCTTC
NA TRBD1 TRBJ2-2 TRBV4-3 CASSQWTGRVTGELFF TGCGCCAGCAGCCAATGGACAGGGCGGGTGACCGGGGAGCTGTTTTTT
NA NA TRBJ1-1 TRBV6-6 CASSSQGPAVTEAFF TGTGCCAGCAGTTCCCAGGGCCCGGCCGTAACTGAAGCTTTCTTT
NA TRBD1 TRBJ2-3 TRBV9 CASSVSGGRTDTQYF TGTGCCAGCAGCGTATCAGGGGGCCGGACAGATACGCAGTATTTT
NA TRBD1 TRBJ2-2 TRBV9 CASSPRTGRYTGELFF TGTGCCAGCAGCCCCCGGACAGGGCGGTACACCGGGGAGCTGTTTTTT
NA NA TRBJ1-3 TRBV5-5 CASSFGQGGNTIYF TGTGCCAGCAGCTTCGGTCAGGGAGGAAACACCATATATTTT
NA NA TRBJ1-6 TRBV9 CASSVYNSPLHF TGTGCCAGCAGCGTATATAATTCACCCCTCCACTTT
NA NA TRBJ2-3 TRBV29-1 CSVEDPSPRTDTQYF TGCAGCGTTGAAGATCCTAGCCCGCGCACAGATACGCAGTATTTT
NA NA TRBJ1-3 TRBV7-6 CASSLGRPGESTIYF TGTGCCAGCAGCTTAGGTCGACCCGGAGAAAGCACCATATATTTT